The 24 T cell receptor beta chains given below trace back to one sample, sequenced in a study of cytotoxic CD8 clonotypes in ibrutinib-treated CLL. Data came from immunoSEQ multiplex PCR; TCRdb stores just in-frame clones and leaves some out. The sample yields 250,000 to 350,000 clones, around 69% seen once. The sequences come from PBMCs, collected at disease progression, from a patient treated with ibrutinib. These receptor sequences come from a human donor with chronic lymphocytic leukemia.

The chain combines TRBV4-2 with TRBJ2-7; the D call may be TRBD1 or TRBD2 (6 bases each). V dropped 8 bases and J dropped 4 bases, with 21 bases sitting between them. CDR3 length: 15 residues. Germline-derived CDR1 and CDR2 are LGHNA and YNFKEQ. Written as DNA, the CDR3 is TGTGCCAGCCGGGGGCCGGGGGCGAAAAGTTACGAGCAGTACTTC. Translated: CASRGPGAKSYEQYF.

The chain couples TRBV7-2 to TRBJ1-2; D is undetermined. The CDR3 is 13 residues long. The ends were cut back, 5 bases at V and 4 bases at J, with 11 bases in the middle. Germline V lookup: CDR1 SGHTA, CDR2 FQGNSA. The CDR3 DNA reads TGTGCCAGCAGCAACCGACCGGGCTATGGCTACACCTTC. This codes for CASSNRPGYGYTF. Drawing the rest from reference TRBV7-2 and TRBJ1-2, the complete variable domain is GAGVSQSPSNKVTEKGKDVELRCDPISGHTALYWYRQSLGQGLEFLIYFQGNSAPDKSGLPSDRFSAERTGGSVSTLTIQRTQQEDSAVYLCASSNRPGYGYTFGSGTRLTVV.

The chain joins TRBV27 to TRBJ2-1, with TRBD2 identical over 11 bases. The length of the CDR3 is 16 residues. CDR1 MNHEY and CDR2 SMNVEV come from the germline V gene (reference sequence). V trimming: 6 bases; J trimming: 4 bases; junction bases outside the gene matches: 8. CDR3 sequence reads: CASSWGLADYYNEQFF. The CDR3 DNA follows: TGTGCCAGCAGCTGGGGACTAGCGGATTATTACAATGAGCAGTTCTTC.

V gene TRBV6-5 combines with J gene TRBJ2-2; TRBD2 agrees at 8 bases. The CDR3 runs to 15 residues. Germline CDR1 is MNHEY and CDR2 is SVGAGI. Trimming took 4 bases from V and 6 from J; bases not matched to a gene: 7. CDR3 loop: CASSFLAGIAGELFF. The CDR3, as DNA: TGTGCCAGCAGTTTCTTAGCGGGGATCGCCGGGGAGCTGTTTTTT.

This rearrangement joins TRBV29-1 to TRBJ1-3; 7 bases align to TRBD1. Germline loops: CDR1 SQVTM, CDR2 ANQGSEA. The V and J ends lost 6 bases and 8 bases, in that order; junction bases with no gene match: 19. This CDR3 region has 16 residues. The CDR3 sequence is CSVPTAQGEIRDTIYF. The CDR3, as DNA: TGCAGCGTCCCTACAGCCCAGGGGGAAATTCGAGACACCATATATTTT.

The chain uses TRBV5-1 and TRBJ2-7, with 8 positions matching TRBD1. The CDR3 covers 15 residues. Germline assignment: CDR1 SGHRS and CDR2 YFSETQ. The V gene end was trimmed by 0 bases and the J gene end by 3 bases; junction bases not matched to a gene: 5. The CDR3 loop reads CASSLDPGQGYEQYF. The CDR3 coding sequence is TGCGCCAGCAGCTTGGATCCTGGACAGGGCTACGAGCAGTACTTC.

V and J are TRBV6-1 and TRBJ2-3; 12 bases match TRBD1. The length of the CDR3 is 15 residues. Germline V lookup: CDR1 MNHNS, CDR2 SASEGT. After removal of 6 bases from V and 6 bases from J, the junction contained 7 bases not matched to a gene. The CDR3 DNA sequence: TGTGCCAGCAGGCCGGGACAGGGGGCACCGGATACGCAGTATTTT. Protein sequence: CASRPGQGAPDTQYF.

The chain links TRBV19 to TRBJ2-7, with 8 bases aligning to TRBD1. V lost 9 bases to trimming and J lost 3 bases; unmatched junction nucleotides: 10. Germline loops: CDR1 LNHDA, CDR2 SQIVND (reference sequence). The CDR3 has 14 residues. The CDR3 bases are TGTGCCAGCCGAAGGACAGGGATGCACTACGAGCAGTACTTC. Protein product: CASRRTGMHYEQYF.

This clone appeared once. The chain recombines TRBV9 with TRBJ1-2; TRBD1 matches 11 bases. Germline V gives CDR1 SGDLS, CDR2 YYNGEE. The CDR3 length is 15 residues. V trimming: 3 bases; J trimming: 1 base; junction bases outside the gene matches: 2. The CDR3 sequence is CASSGTGGSNYGYTF. DNA of the CDR3: TGTGCCAGCAGCGGGACAGGGGGCAGTAACTATGGCTACACCTTC.

The rearrangement uses TRBV10-3 and TRBJ1-1; no definite D call. CDR3 length: 13 residues. The germline V and J ends were trimmed by 9 bases and 1 base, with 12 bases remaining between them. From germline, CDR1 is ENHRY and CDR2 SYGVKD. Written as DNA, the CDR3 is TGTGCCATATCCCGTGAGCCGAACACTGAAGCTTTCTTT. This codes for CAISREPNTEAFF.

V is TRBV6-5 and J is TRBJ2-2, with 11 bases matching TRBD2. The CDR3 is 15 amino acids. With 6 bases clipped from V and 6 bases from J, the junction kept 6 bases outside the gene matches. The germline V gene encodes CDR1 MNHEY and CDR2 SVGAGI. Here the CDR3 reads CASSRLAGNAGELFF. CDR3 sequence (DNA): TGTGCCAGCAGCCGACTAGCGGGAAATGCCGGGGAGCTGTTTTTT.

The V gene is TRBV18, the J gene TRBJ2-3; the match to TRBD2 covers 9 bases. Germline assignment: CDR1 KGHSH and CDR2 LQKENI. V dropped 1 base and J dropped 0; count of bases not matched to a gene: 11. There are 19 residues in the CDR3. CDR3: CASSPQRGAIKNSTDTQYF. The CDR3 DNA reads as TGTGCCAGCTCACCACAGCGGGGGGCAATCAAAAATAGCACAGATACGCAGTATTTT.

The chain carries TRBV5-1 and TRBJ2-7, with no clear D. Trimming stripped 2 bases from V and 1 base from J, with 7 bases between. Germline values: CDR1 SGHRS, CDR2 YFSETQ. CDR3 length: 13 amino acids. CDR3 protein: CASSFWGSYEQYF. As DNA, the CDR3 is TGCGCCAGCAGCTTTTGGGGTTCCTACGAGCAGTACTTC.

This clone was seen a handful of times. This chain links TRBV19 with TRBJ1-5; tentative D call: TRBD1 (5 bases). Germline loops: CDR1 LNHDA, CDR2 SQIVND (reference sequence). V was shortened by 3 bases and J by 3 bases, with 9 bases between the two germline ends. The CDR3 runs to 14 residues. CDR3 DNA: TGTGCCAGTAGTATCTGGGGCAACAATCAGCCCCAGCATTTT. It encodes CASSIWGNNQPQHF.

The chain recombines TRBV2 with TRBJ2-1, with D perhaps TRBD2 (6 bases). Germline CDR1 SNHLY, CDR2 FYNNEI. The CDR3 sequence is 15 residues long. The germline V and J ends were trimmed by 4 bases and 0 bases, with 10 bases remaining between them. CDR3 sequence: CASSVGGVSYNEQFF. Here the CDR3 DNA reads TGTGCCAGCAGTGTGGGCGGGGTCTCCTACAATGAGCAGTTCTTC.

The genes are TRBV5-1 and TRBJ1-1; D may be TRBD1 (6 bases). Trimming pared 1 base from V and 1 base from J, leaving 11 bases between. Per germline, CDR1 SGHRS and CDR2 YFSETQ. CDR3 length equals 15 residues. CDR3 nucleotide sequence: TGCGCCAGCAGCTTGTTACCGGGACAGAACACTGAAGCTTTCTTT. Translation: CASSLLPGQNTEAFF. The full variable domain, its missing parts supplied by reference TRBV5-1 and TRBJ1-1, is KAGVTQTPRYLIKTRGQQVTLSCSPISGHRSVSWYQQTPGQGLQFLFEYFSETQRNKGNFPGRFSGRQFSNSRSEMNVSTLELGDSALYLCASSLLPGQNTEAFFGQGTRLTVV.

V is TRBV7-2 and J is TRBJ2-1; no clear D gene. V was trimmed by 1 base and J by 0 bases, leaving 10 bases between them. The CDR3 has 16 amino acids. Germline assignment: CDR1 SGHTA and CDR2 FQGNSA. This CDR3 is CASSLGLFSSYNEQFF. The CDR3 DNA reads TGTGCCAGCAGCTTAGGACTGTTTAGCTCCTACAATGAGCAGTTCTTC.

This clone occurred a few times. Distinct nucleotide sequences in the sample also encode this CDR3. The chain links TRBV20-1 to TRBJ2-1; no definite D call. Germline lookup yields CDR1 DFQATT and CDR2 SNEGSKA (reference sequence). Trimming stripped 6 bases from V and 6 bases from J, with 9 bases between. This CDR3 is 11 amino acids long. The CDR3 DNA sequence: TGCAGTGCAAGCAGAGGCAATGAGCAGTTCTTC. Translation: CSASRGNEQFF.

The chain is built from TRBV4-1 and TRBJ2-1; no clear D. V shed 10 bases and J shed 0 bases, with 7 bases lying between them. The CDR3 has 12 residues. Germline V CDR1 and CDR2: MGHRA, YSYEKL. CDR3 region: CATGTSYNEQFF. The CDR3 DNA reads as TGCGCCACCGGCACCTCCTACAATGAGCAGTTCTTC.

The chain joins TRBV29-1 to TRBJ2-1; D unclear. Between the trimmed V and J ends, which lost 1 base and 5 bases, there was a span of 9 bases. Germline V gene sequence: CDR1 SQVTM, CDR2 ANQGSEA. The CDR3 spans 13 residues. CDR3 protein: CSVEGRTHNEQFF. The DNA of the CDR3 is TGCAGCGTTGAAGGAAGGACCCACAATGAGCAGTTCTTC.

The chain recombines TRBV7-6 with TRBJ2-2, with D possibly matching TRBD1 (5 bases). The CDR3 totals 16 residues. The ends were cut back, 6 bases at V and 0 bases at J, with 14 bases in the middle. The germline V gene encodes CDR1 SGHVS and CDR2 FNYEAQ. The CDR3, as DNA: TGTGCCAGCAGTTCTATCAGGGCCGCGAACACCGGGGAGCTGTTTTTT. Residues: CASSSIRAANTGELFF.

The V call is TRBV7-2, the J call TRBJ2-7, with D unclear. This CDR3 is built from 13 residues. Germline CDR1 SGHTA, CDR2 FQGNSA. V was cut by 6 bases and J by 5 bases, with 14 bases left in between. The chain's CDR3 is CASRSAWGHEQYF. CDR3 coding DNA: TGTGCCAGCAGATCGGCTTGGGGTCACGAGCAGTACTTC.

The chain combines TRBV7-9 with TRBJ1-6, with 8 bases identical to TRBD1. V shed 5 bases and J 5 bases; nucleotides not matched to a gene: 8. Germline V CDR1 and CDR2: SEHNR, FQNEAQ (reference sequence). The CDR3 sequence is 16 residues long. The CDR3 DNA follows: TGTGCCAGCAGCCCAGGGGGCAAAAGGAATAATTCACCCCTCCACTTT. As protein: CASSPGGKRNNSPLHF.

J is TRBJ2-1 and V is TRBV27; maybe TRBD2 (5 bases). V shed 0 bases and J shed 0 bases, with 9 bases lying between them. The CDR3 length is 16 residues. Germline values: CDR1 MNHEY, CDR2 SMNVEV (reference sequence). The chain's CDR3 is CASSLSEESSYNEQFF. The CDR3 bases are TGTGCCAGCAGTTTATCGGAGGAGAGCTCCTACAATGAGCAGTTCTTC.